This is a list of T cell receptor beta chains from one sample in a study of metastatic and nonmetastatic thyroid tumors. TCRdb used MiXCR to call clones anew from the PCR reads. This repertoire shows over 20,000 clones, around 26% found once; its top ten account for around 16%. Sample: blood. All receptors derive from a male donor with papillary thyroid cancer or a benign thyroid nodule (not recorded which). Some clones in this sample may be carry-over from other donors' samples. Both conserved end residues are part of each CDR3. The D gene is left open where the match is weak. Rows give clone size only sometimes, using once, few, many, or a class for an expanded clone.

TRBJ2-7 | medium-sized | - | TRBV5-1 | TGCGCCAGCAGCTTGAATGGGGTGGGCTCCTACGAGCAGTACTTC | CASSLNGVGSYEQYF
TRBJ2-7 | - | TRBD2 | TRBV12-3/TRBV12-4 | TGTGCCAGCAGTTCAGGGACTAGCGGGAGGGCCAGCGAGCAGTACTTC | CASSSGTSGRASEQYF
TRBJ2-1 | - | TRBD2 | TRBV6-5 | TGTGCCAGCCGATTCACGACTAGCGGGAGTCCCCCTGAGCAGTTCTTC | CASRFTTSGSPPEQFF
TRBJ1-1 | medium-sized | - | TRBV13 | TGTGCCAGCAGCTTATTTTTGGGGAACACTGAAGCTTTCTTT | CASSLFLGNTEAFF
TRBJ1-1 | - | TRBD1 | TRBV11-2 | TGTGCCAGCAGCCTCGACAGGGGCACTGAAGCTTTCTTT | CASSLDRGTEAFF
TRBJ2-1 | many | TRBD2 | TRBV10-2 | TGCGCCAGCAGTCTGGCGGGGGGACCTAGCAATGAGCAGTTCTTC | CASSLAGGPSNEQFF
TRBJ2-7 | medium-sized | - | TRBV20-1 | TGCAGTGCTAGCGCGGAGGACCTCTACGAGCAGTACTTC | CSASAEDLYEQYF
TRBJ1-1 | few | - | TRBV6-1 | TGTGCCAGCAGTGACCCGACAGACTTGAACACTGAAGCTTTCTTT | CASSDPTDLNTEAFF
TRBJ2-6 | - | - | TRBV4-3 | TGCGCCAGCAGCCAAGATACAGGCTCTGGGGCCAACGTCCTGACTTTC | CASSQDTGSGANVLTF
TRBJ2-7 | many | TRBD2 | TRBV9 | TGTGCCAGCAGCGTAGGGTTAGCGGGGATCACATACGAGCAGTACTTC | CASSVGLAGITYEQYF
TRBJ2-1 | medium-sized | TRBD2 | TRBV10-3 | TGTGCCATCAGTAGGGCGGGAGGGATTTACAATGAGCAGTTCTTC | CAISRAGGIYNEQFF
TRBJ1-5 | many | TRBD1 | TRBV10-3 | TGTGCCATCAGTGCCGGGACAGGGGGACAGCCCCAGCATTTT | CAISAGTGGQPQHF
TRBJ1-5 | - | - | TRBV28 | TGTGCCAGCAGTTTAGAGGAGCGGGACTTTGGCAATCAGCCCCAGCATTTT | CASSLEERDFGNQPQHF
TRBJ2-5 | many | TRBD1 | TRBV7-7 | TGTGCCAGCAGCTGGGACAGACAAGAGACCCAGTACTTC | CASSWDRQETQYF
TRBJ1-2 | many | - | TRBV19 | TGTGCCAGACCTAACGGGTCAGGTGGCTACACCTTC | CARPNGSGGYTF
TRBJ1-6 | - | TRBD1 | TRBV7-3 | TGTGCGAGCAGCTGTAGACAGGGTGGGGCCCTCCACTTT | CASSCRQGGALHF
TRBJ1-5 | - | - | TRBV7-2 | TGTGCCAGCAGCTTAGGGGGCCGGCTAGTGCCCCAGCATTTT | CASSLGGRLVPQHF